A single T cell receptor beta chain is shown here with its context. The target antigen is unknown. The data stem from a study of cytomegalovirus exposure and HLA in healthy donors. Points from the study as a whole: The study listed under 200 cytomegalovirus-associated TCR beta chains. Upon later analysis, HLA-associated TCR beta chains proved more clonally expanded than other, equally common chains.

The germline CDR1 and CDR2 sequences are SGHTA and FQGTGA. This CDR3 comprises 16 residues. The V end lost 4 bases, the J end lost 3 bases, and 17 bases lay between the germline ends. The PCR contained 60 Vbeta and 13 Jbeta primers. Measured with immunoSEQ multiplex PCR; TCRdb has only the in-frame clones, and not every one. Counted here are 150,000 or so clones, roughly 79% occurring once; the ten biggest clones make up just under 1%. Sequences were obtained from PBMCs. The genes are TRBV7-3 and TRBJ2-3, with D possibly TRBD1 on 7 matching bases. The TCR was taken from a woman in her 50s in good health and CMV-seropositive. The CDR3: CASSYSGGYPTDTQYF. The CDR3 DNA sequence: TGTGCCAGCAGCTACTCAGGGGGGTACCCGACAGATACGCAGTATTTT.